This record concerns one TCR beta chain sequence. This sample was taken from a study of T cells in localized non-small cell lung cancer. Here immunoSEQ multiplex PCR was the method, and the copy in TCRdb shows in-frame clones only, minus some. The data hold roughly 61,000 clones, with about four fifths observed a single time. The ends were cut back, 5 bases at V and 1 base at J, with 12 bases in the middle. Germline V gene lookup returns CDR1 SEHNR and CDR2 FQNEAQ (reference sequence). The CDR3 spans 14 residues. The sequencing used PBMCs, collected before any cancer treatment. The TCR was taken from a man between 40 and 75 years old with stage II lung adenocarcinoma. V gene TRBV7-9 combines with J gene TRBJ2-7, with D unresolved. This CDR3 is CASSPLLSSYEQYF. In nucleotides, the CDR3 is TGTGCCAGCAGCCCACTGTTATCGTCCTACGAGCAGTACTTC. The variable domain in full, completed from reference TRBV7-9 and TRBJ2-7, reads DTGVSQNPRHKITKRGQNVTFRCDPISEHNRLYWYRQTLGQGPEFLTYFQNEAQLEKSRLLSDRFSAERPKGSFSTLEIQRTEQGDSAMYLCASSPLLSSYEQYFGPGTRLTVT.